These T cell receptor beta chains were read from a single sample in a study of blood T cell repertoires in COVID-19. Here immunoSEQ multiplex PCR was the method, and the copy in TCRdb shows in-frame clones only, minus some. The repertoire holds under 200,000 clones, with approximately 85% as singletons. Sequenced: peripheral blood. Source of these receptors: an elderly woman with acute or convalescent COVID-19. CDR3s include the opening cysteine and the closing phenylalanine or tryptophan. The order of the fields is V gene, J gene, CDR3 protein.

>TRBV30|TRBJ1-2
CAWRTDRGLGGYTF
>TRBV3-1/TRBV3-2|TRBJ2-3
CASSLRQGSADTQYF
>TRBV18|TRBJ1-1
CASSPRSTSTEAFF
>TRBV27|TRBJ1-6
CASSLHGVGNSPLHF
>TRBV20-1|TRBJ1-2
CSASEGALGYTF
>TRBV20-1|TRBJ1-2
CSASPYGTGGYGYTF
>TRBV11-3|TRBJ2-7
CASSFGTGNEQYF
>TRBV5-6|TRBJ1-1
CASSEQGAGRAFF
>TRBV21-1|TRBJ1-2
CASRSEEGGYTF
>TRBV14|TRBJ2-4
CASSQKGAEIIQYF
>TRBV27|TRBJ1-5
CASSLSWTGAEPQHF
>TRBV4-2|TRBJ2-5
CASSFGLAGGRGETQYF
>TRBV29-1|TRBJ1-4
CSVIQGGANEKLFF
>TRBV7-2|TRBJ2-3
CASSLGAQVGTDTQYF
>TRBV11-2|TRBJ2-7
CASSPYSYEQYF
>TRBV3-1/TRBV3-2|TRBJ2-2
CASSRGAGELFF
>TRBV3-1/TRBV3-2|TRBJ1-1
CASSQDRDLNTEAFF
>TRBV4-3|TRBJ1-5
CASSHGTGGNQPQHF
>TRBV5-4|TRBJ1-1
CASTPDRMNTEAFF
>TRBV9|TRBJ2-3
CASSVTGQGGTDTQYF
>TRBV15|TRBJ1-5
CATSRVYRNQPQHF
>TRBV6-4|TRBJ1-3
CASSDSRTCHSGNTIYF
>TRBV5-4|TRBJ2-5
CASSLVGAGYQQTQYF
>TRBV18|TRBJ2-7
CASSPPGQGYYEQYF
>TRBV5-4|TRBJ2-6
CASRGRIAGANVLTF
>TRBV29-1|TRBJ1-1
CSVGEGNTEAFF
>TRBV5-4|TRBJ2-1
CASSPGTSGPSEQFF
>TRBV18|TRBJ1-2
CASSPPAGGSGYTF
>TRBV7-8|TRBJ1-1
CASSVMTGKNTEAFF
>TRBV2|TRBJ2-7
CASTRDWGDEQYF
>TRBV15|TRBJ1-2
CATSRDGIANYGYTF
>TRBV15|TRBJ1-2
CATSRGGNSYGYTF
>TRBV6-1|TRBJ1-5
CASSDLSGVGQPQHF
>TRBV27|TRBJ2-7
CASRRESSYEQYF
>TRBV5-1|TRBJ2-5
CASSFRETQYF
>TRBV5-1|TRBJ1-1
CASRTGGGTEAFF
>TRBV5-3|TRBJ1-4
CARSSRQGNEKLFF
>TRBV7-2|TRBJ1-2
CASSLVSVGTSYGYTF
>TRBV5-6|TRBJ1-1
CASSLVNSNTEAFF
>TRBV4-2|TRBJ2-5
CASSLQGDNQETQYF
>TRBV5-5|TRBJ1-1
CASSFIDSLRTEAFF
>TRBV29-1|TRBJ1-1
CSVGGQGAGTEAFF
>TRBV27|TRBJ2-1
CATSVRGVSSYNEQFF
>TRBV4-2|TRBJ2-6
CASSQEVEGSGANVLTF
>TRBV3-1/TRBV3-2|TRBJ1-1
CASSPCLARKAFF
>TRBV29-1|TRBJ1-1
CSVDRGLGTEAFF
>TRBV4-2|TRBJ2-3
CASSQASGLAGGTDTQYF
>TRBV29-1|TRBJ1-1
CSVVKGKGIEAFF
>TRBV7-9|TRBJ2-5
CASSSGVPSETQYF
>TRBV7-2|TRBJ2-5
CASSFVVSQTSGGVGTQYF
>TRBV5-8|TRBJ1-2
CASSSDRGRSYGYTF
>TRBV3-1/TRBV3-2|TRBJ2-1
CASSHRGGQYNEQFF